This TCR beta chain stems from a study of T cells in Graves' hyperthyroidism and ophthalmopathy. Study-wide points: Ophthalmopathy was model-predicted a median roughly 6.3 months pre-onset.

Each diagnosis drew on symptoms, thyroxine, TRAb, thyroid ultrasound and orbital computed tomography findings. This clonotype showed up many times. What it binds is unknown. It was RNA transcripts that yielded the amplified TCR beta CDR3 regions. A first-round RT-PCR of the TCR CDR3 used the HTBI primer set. MiXCR, run by TCRdb on the multiplex PCR reads, gives a single entry per CDR3 protein. Among about 610,000 distinct CDR3 sequences listed, 16% were seen once. CDR3 length equals 14 residues. The V gene's germline CDR1 is SNHLY and CDR2 FYNNEI. V was pared by 9 bases and J by 5 bases, with 9 bases of the junction left unmatched.

The chain is built from TRBV2 and TRBJ2-2, with 7 bases identical to TRBD1. The material sequenced was blood. The origin of this receptor is a woman in her thirties or forties with Graves' ophthalmopathy. CDR3: CASRTGSGTGELFF. The CDR3 nucleotides read TGTGCCAGTAGGACAGGCTCCGGAACCGGGGAGCTGTTTTTT.